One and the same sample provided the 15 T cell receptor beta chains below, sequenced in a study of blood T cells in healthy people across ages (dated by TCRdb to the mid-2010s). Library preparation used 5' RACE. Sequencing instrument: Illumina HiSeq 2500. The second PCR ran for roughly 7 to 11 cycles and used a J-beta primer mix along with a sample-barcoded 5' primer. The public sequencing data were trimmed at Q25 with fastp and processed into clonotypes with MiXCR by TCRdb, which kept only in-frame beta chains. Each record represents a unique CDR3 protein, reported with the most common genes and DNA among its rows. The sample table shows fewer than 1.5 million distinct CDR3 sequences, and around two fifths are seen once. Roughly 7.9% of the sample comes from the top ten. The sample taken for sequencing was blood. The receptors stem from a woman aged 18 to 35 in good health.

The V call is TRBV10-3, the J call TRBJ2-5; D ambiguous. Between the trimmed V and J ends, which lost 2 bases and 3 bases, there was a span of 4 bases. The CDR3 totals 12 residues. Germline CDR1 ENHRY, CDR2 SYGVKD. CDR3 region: CAISEPEETQYF. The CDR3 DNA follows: TGTGCCATCAGTGAGCCAGAAGAGACCCAGTACTTC.

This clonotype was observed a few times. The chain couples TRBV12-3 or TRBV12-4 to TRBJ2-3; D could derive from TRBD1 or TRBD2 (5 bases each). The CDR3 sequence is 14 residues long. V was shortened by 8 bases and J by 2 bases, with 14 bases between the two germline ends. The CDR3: CASRGPKNTDTQYF. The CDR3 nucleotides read TGTGCCAGCCGGGGACCCAAGAACACAGATACGCAGTATTTT.

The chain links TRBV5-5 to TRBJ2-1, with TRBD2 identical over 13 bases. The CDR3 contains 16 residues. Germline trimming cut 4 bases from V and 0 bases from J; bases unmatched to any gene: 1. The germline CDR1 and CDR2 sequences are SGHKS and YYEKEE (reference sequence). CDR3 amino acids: CASSGTSGVSYNEQFF. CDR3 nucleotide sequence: TGTGCCAGCAGCGGGACTAGCGGGGTCTCCTACAATGAGCAGTTCTTC.

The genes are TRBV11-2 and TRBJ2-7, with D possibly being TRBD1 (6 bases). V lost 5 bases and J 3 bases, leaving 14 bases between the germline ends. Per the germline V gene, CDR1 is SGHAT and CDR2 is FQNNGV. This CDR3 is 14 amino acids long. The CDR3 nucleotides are TGTGCCAGCAGCCCCCGGACAGACGGCTACGAGCAGTACTTC. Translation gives CASSPRTDGYEQYF. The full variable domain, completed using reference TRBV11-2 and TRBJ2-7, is EAGVAQSPRYKIIEKRQSVAFWCNPISGHATLYWYQQILGQGPKLLIQFQNNGVVDDSQLPKDRFSAERLKGVDSTLKIQPAKLEDSAVYLCASSPRTDGYEQYFGPGTRLTVT.

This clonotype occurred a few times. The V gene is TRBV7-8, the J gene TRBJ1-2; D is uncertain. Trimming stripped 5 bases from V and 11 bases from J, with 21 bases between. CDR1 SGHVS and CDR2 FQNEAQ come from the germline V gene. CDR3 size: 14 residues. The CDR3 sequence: CASSTRVSVPVYTF. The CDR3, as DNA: TGTGCCAGCAGCACAAGGGTTTCTGTCCCCGTTTACACCTTC.

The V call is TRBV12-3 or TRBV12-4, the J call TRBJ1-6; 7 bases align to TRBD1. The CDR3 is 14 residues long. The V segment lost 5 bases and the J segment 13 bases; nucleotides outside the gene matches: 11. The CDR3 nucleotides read TGTGCCAGCAGTCCGAGGACAGGCCTTTCTCCCCTCCACTTT. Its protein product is CASSPRTGLSPLHF.

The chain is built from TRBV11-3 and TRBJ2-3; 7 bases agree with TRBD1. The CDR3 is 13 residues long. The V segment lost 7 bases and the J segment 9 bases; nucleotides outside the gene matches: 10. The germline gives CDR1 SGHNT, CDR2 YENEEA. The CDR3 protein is CASKTSGGMTQYF. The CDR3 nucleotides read TGTGCCAGCAAAACTTCAGGGGGAATGACGCAGTATTTT.

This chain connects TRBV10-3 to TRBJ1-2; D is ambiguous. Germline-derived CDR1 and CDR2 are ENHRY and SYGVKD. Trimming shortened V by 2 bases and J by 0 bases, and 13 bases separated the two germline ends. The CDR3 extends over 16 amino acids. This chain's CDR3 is CAISEPSLGANYGYTF. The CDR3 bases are TGTGCCATCAGTGAGCCCTCTCTCGGAGCTAACTATGGCTACACCTTC.

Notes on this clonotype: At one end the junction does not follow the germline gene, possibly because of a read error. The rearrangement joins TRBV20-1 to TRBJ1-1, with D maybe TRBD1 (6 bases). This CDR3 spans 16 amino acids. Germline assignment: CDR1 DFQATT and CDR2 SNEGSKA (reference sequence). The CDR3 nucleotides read TGCAGTGCTAGAGAAGAAACAGGGTCGGAGAACACTGAAGTTTTCTTT. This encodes CSAREETGSENTEVFF.

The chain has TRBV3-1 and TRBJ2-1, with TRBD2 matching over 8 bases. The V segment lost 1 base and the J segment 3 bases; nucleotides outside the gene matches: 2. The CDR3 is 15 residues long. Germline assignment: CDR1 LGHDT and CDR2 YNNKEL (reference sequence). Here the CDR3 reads CASSQAAGGYNEQFF. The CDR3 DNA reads TGTGCCAGCAGCCAAGCGGCGGGAGGCTACAATGAGCAGTTCTTC.

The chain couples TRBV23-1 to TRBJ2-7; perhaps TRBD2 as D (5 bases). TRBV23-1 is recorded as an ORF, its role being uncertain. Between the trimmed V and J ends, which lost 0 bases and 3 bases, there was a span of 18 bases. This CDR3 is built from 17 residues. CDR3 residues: CASSQSRAGPLGYEQYF. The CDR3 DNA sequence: TGCGCCAGCAGTCAATCGAGGGCAGGCCCCCTTGGCTACGAGCAGTACTTC.

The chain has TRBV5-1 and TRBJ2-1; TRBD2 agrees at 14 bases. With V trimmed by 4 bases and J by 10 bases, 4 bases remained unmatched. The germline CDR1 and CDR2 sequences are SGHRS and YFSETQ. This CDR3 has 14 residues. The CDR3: CASSHGLAGGEQFF. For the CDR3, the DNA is TGCGCCAGCAGCCACGGACTAGCGGGAGGAGAGCAGTTCTTC.

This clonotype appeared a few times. The CDR3 DNA is TGTGCCAGCGGGGCTGGGGATAAGGAGACCCAGTACTTC. Translation gives CASGAGDKETQYF. This sequence joins TRBV9 and TRBJ2-5, with D maybe TRBD1 (5 bases). Trimming left V 7 bases short and J 5 bases short, with 15 bases between. CDR1 and CDR2 (germline): SGDLS, YYNGEE. The CDR3 extends over 13 amino acids.

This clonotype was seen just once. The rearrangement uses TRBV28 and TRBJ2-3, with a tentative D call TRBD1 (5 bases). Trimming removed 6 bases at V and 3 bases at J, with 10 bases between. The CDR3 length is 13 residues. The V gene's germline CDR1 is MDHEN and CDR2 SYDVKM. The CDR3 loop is CASRVGATDTQYF. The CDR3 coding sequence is TGTGCCAGCAGGGTAGGGGCGACAGATACGCAGTATTTT. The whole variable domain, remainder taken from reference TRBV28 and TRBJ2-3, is DVKVTQSSRYLVKRTGEKVFLECVQDMDHENMFWYRQDPGLGLRLIYFSYDVKMKEKGDIPEGYSVSREKKERFSLILESASTNQTSMYLCASRVGATDTQYFGPGTRLTVL.

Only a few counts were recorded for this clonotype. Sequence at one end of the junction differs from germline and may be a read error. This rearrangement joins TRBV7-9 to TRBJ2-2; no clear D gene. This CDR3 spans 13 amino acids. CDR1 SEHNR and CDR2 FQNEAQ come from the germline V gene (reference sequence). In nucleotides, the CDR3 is TGCGCCAGCAGCTTGGTCCTTACCGGGGAGCTGTTTTTT. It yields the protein CASSLVLTGELFF.